This TCR beta chain was captured by sequencing in a study of blood T cell repertoires in COVID-19. As for the study in general: The origin of the acute and convalescent COVID-19 samples was the United States, Italy and Spain.

The V gene's germline CDR1 is SNHLY and CDR2 FYNNEI. Trimming pared 6 bases from V and 8 bases from J, leaving 16 bases between. This CDR3 has 13 amino acids. Produced via immunoSEQ multiplex PCR; TCRdb's table is partial and in-frame only. The sample has fewer than 200,000 clones; 80% to 85% are singletons. This TCR derives from a young woman who had been exposed to COVID-19. The chain has TRBV2 and TRBJ1-2; a weak D match, TRBD1 (6 bases). The material sequenced was PBMCs or T cells enriched from blood (not recorded which). The CDR3 DNA reads as TGTGCCAGCAGCGCCAGTTCCCAGGGGGGCTACACCTTC. Translated, it gives CASSASSQGGYTF.